This T cell receptor beta chain came from a study of blood T cell repertoires in COVID-19. Data came from immunoSEQ multiplex PCR; TCRdb stores just in-frame clones and leaves some out. The sample has roughly 59,000 clones, 76% seen once; the top ten hold around 6%. Trimming removed 3 bases from V and 10 bases from J, with 10 bases in between. Germline CDR1 and CDR2: SNHLY and FYNNEI. The length of the CDR3 is 13 residues. This receptor was taken from a woman in her 50s with active or convalescent COVID-19. Sequenced input: peripheral blood. The J gene is TRBJ1-6, the V gene TRBV2; D not resolved. In nucleotides, the CDR3 is TGTGCCAGCAGTGAGTCTCCGGGATCACCCCTCCACTTT. Its protein product is CASSESPGSPLHF.